Listed here are 9 T cell receptor beta chains from one sample, sequenced in a study of vaccination and CD4 T cells after COVID-19. TCRdb fed the PCR reads into MiXCR, producing one record per CDR3 protein. The data contain roughly 28,000 distinct CDR3 sequences, 50% of them singletons. Described time point: late sampling 161 to 241 days after vaccination in a few convalescent patients. Sequenced here: CD4+ T cells from blood, sampled about 7 months after SARS-CoV-2 vaccination. These receptors all come from a human donor who had recovered from COVID-19.

The chain is built from TRBV6-1 and TRBJ1-1, with D possibly TRBD1 on 6 matching bases. Trimming left V 7 bases short and J 1 base short, with 22 bases between. Germline V gene data show CDR1 as MNHNS and CDR2 as SASEGT. The CDR3 is 17 amino acids. The CDR3 bases are TGTGCCAGCATCTTTGCCCAGGGGACTCCTTGGAACACTGAAGCTTTCTTT. It encodes CASIFAQGTPWNTEAFF.

This clonotype was seen only a few times. The chain links TRBV7-6 to TRBJ1-5; the D is unclear. Trimming took off 0 bases at V and 12 bases at J, with 12 bases between the two ends. Germline V lookup: CDR1 SGHVS, CDR2 FNYEAQ. This CDR3 has 13 amino acids. CDR3 region: CASSLARGGGQHF. CDR3 DNA: TGTGCCAGCAGCTTAGCAAGAGGAGGAGGCCAGCATTTT.

The chain couples TRBV20-1 to TRBJ2-2; a weak D match, TRBD1 (6 bases). Germline V lookup: CDR1 DFQATT, CDR2 SNEGSKA (reference sequence). The CDR3 is 13 amino acids. Trimming shortened V by 1 base and J by 12 bases, and 15 bases separated the two germline ends. Here the CDR3 reads CSARGDIRGQLFF. The DNA of the CDR3 is TGCAGTGCTAGAGGGGACATCCGCGGACAGCTGTTTTTT.

This clonotype was observed once. This chain links TRBV6-2 or TRBV6-3 with TRBJ2-2, with D tentatively TRBD2 (5 bases). Trimming took off 6 bases at V and 5 bases at J, with 10 bases between the two ends. Germline CDR1 is MNHEY and CDR2 is SVGEGT. The length of the CDR3 is 13 residues. The CDR3 region is CASRGGGTGELFF. CDR3 DNA: TGTGCCAGCAGAGGAGGCGGGACCGGGGAGCTGTTTTTT.

This clonotype was detected only a few times. This sequence joins TRBV20-1 and TRBJ2-7; 10 nucleotides line up with TRBD2. CDR3 length: 16 amino acids. Losses at the gene ends were 0 bases for V and 1 base for J; bases not matched to a gene: 6. The germline V gene has CDR1 DFQATT and CDR2 SNEGSKA (reference sequence). The CDR3 coding sequence is TGCAGTGCTAGAGACCCCCGGACTAGCGGTTCCTACGAGCAGTACTTC. The encoded protein is CSARDPRTSGSYEQYF.

The chain has TRBV1 and TRBJ1-2; TRBD1, the table's D call, lacks a check against the DNA. TRBV1 is labeled a pseudogene. This CDR3 spans 17 amino acids. CDR3 coding DNA: TGCACCAGCAGCCAAGATCCCTCGGGACAGGGGGCTGGGGGCTACACCTTC. It specifies CTSSQDPSGQGAGGYTF.

This rearrangement joins TRBV6-5 to TRBJ1-6, with D possibly TRBD1 on 5 matching bases. Germline V CDR1 and CDR2: MNHEY, SVGAGI. The CDR3 sequence is 17 residues long. V was trimmed by 2 bases and J by 8 bases, leaving 19 bases between them. The CDR3 DNA follows: TGTGCCAGCAGTTACAGTATCCAGGGTAGGACTTATTCACCCCTCCACTTT. It is translated as CASSYSIQGRTYSPLHF.

The chain uses TRBV6-1 and TRBJ2-1, with TRBD2 identical over 12 bases. Germline V gene sequence: CDR1 MNHNS, CDR2 SASEGT. The CDR3 spans 18 residues. V lost 6 bases to trimming and J lost 9 bases; unmatched junction nucleotides: 18. The CDR3 sequence: CASREATRASGRAGEQFF. CDR3 in DNA: TGTGCCAGCAGGGAGGCCACCCGGGCTAGCGGGAGGGCGGGTGAGCAGTTCTTC.

The chain recombines TRBV19 with TRBJ1-2, with 7 nucleotides matching TRBD1. This CDR3 is built from 11 residues. V lost 7 bases, J lost 8 bases, and 4 bases stayed unmatched. Germline loops: CDR1 LNHDA, CDR2 SQIVND (reference sequence). This CDR3 reads CASIGRGGYTF. CDR3 nucleotide sequence: TGTGCCAGTATTGGCAGGGGGGGCTACACCTTC.